This paragraph covers one T cell receptor beta chain sequence. As yet, its antigen is unknown. The V gene lost 3 bases and the J gene lost 1 base, with 12 bases spanning the gap. This CDR3 spans 15 amino acids. CDR1 and CDR2 from the germline V gene are LNHDA and SQIVND (reference sequence). The sample is drawn from a study of shared clonotypes between healthy human individuals. Overall study results and limits: Limited genetic and exposure-history diversity came from having few donors.

Sequencing was performed with immunoSEQ multiplex PCR; in TCRdb, only in-frame clones are kept and a portion is missing. This table holds about 2,100,000 clones, 85% to 95% found once. Naive CD8 populations comprised CD45RO-negative cells positively selected for CCR7, excluding terminally differentiated effector memory CD45RA+ cells. Study donors comprised healthy, HIV-negative adults devoid of recent acute infection or vaccination. Sequencing was performed on naive CD8+ T cells from PBMCs. The gene calls are TRBV19 and TRBJ1-1; D unresolved. This sequence originates from a man aged 18 to 30 in good health. Some clones in this sample may be carry-over from other donors' samples. The CDR3 sequence: CASSITALANTEAFF. CDR3 sequence (DNA): TGTGCCAGTAGTATTACAGCTTTAGCGAACACTGAAGCTTTCTTT.